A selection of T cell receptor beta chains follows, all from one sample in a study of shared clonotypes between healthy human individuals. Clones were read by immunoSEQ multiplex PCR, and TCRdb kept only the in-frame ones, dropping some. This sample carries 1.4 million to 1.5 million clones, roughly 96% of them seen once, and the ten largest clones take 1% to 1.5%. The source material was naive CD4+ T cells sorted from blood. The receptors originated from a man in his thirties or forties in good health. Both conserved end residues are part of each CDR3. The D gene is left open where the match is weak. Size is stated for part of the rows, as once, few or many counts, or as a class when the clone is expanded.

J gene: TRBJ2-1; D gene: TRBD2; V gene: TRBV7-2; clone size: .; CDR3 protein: CASSLVGGRAQPSPFF; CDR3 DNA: TGTGCCAGCAGCCTAGTTGGAGGGAGGGCCCAACCCTCTCCGTTCTTC
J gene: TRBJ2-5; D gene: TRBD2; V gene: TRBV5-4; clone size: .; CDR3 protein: CASSPGGQETQYF; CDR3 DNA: TGTGCCAGCAGCCCGGGGGGGCAAGAGACCCAGTACTTC
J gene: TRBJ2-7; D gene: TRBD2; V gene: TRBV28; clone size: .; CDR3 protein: CASSLRFELAGGRSYEQYF; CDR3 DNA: TGTGCCAGCAGTTTACGGTTCGAACTAGCGGGAGGTCGCTCCTACGAGCAGTACTTC
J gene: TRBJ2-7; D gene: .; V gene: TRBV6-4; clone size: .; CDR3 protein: CASRERDAIYEQYF; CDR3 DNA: TGTGCCAGCAGGGAAAGGGATGCGATCTACGAGCAGTACTTC
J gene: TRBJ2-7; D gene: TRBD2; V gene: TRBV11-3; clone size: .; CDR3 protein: CASSSTSDEQYF; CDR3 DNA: TGTGCCAGCAGCTCGACTAGCGACGAGCAGTACTTC
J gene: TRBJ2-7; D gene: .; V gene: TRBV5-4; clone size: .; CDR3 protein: CASSRAGQTSRYEQYF; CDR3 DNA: TGTGCCAGCAGCAGAGCTGGACAGACCAGTCGATACGAGCAGTACTTC
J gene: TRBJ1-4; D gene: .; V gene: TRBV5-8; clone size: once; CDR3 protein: CASSPGDAPGTFF; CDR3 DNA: TGTGCCAGCAGCCCCGGGGATGCCCCGGGGACTTTTTTT
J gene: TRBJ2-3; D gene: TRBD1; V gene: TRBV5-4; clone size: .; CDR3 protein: CASSLGTGEPDTQYF; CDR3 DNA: TGTGCCAGCAGCTTGGGGACAGGAGAGCCAGATACGCAGTATTTT
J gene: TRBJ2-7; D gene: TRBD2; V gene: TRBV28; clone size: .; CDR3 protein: CASRRRLAGNYEQYF; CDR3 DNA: TGTGCCAGCAGGCGGCGACTAGCGGGAAACTACGAGCAGTACTTC
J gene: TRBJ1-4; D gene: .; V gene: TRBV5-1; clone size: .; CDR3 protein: CASSLGRIPNEKLFF; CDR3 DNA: TGCGCCAGCAGCTTGGGGCGCATTCCAAACGAAAAACTGTTTTTT
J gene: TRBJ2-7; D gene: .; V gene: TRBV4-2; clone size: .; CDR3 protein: CASSQELASYEQYF; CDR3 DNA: TGTGCCAGCAGCCAAGAACTAGCTTCCTACGAGCAGTACTTC
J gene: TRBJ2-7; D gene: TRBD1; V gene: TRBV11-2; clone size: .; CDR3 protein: CASSLGQGMYF; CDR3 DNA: TGTGCCAGCAGCTTAGGACAGGGGATGTACTTC
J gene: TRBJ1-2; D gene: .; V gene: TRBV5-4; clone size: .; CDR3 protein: CASSSPTAPTHYGYTF; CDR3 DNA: TGTGCCAGCAGCTCCCCGACCGCCCCAACCCACTATGGCTACACCTTC
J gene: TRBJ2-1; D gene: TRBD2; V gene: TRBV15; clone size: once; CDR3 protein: CATSRDHGGAQFF; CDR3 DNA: TGTGCCACCAGCAGAGATCACGGGGGGGCCCAGTTCTTC
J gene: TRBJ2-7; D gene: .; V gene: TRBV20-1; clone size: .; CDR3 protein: CSGTALYEQYF; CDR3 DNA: TGCAGTGGGACAGCCCTCTACGAGCAGTACTTC
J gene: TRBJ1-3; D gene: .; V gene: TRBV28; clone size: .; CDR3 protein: CASRFSSGNTIYF; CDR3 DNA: TGTGCCAGCAGGTTTTCGTCTGGAAACACCATATATTTT
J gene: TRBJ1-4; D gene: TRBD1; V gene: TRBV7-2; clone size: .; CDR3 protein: CASSLGQGLEKLFF; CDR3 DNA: TGTGCCAGCAGCTTGGGACAGGGTTTAGAAAAACTGTTTTTT
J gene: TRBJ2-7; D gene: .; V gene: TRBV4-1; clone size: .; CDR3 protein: CASSQGVYNEQYF; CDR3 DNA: TGCGCCAGCAGCCAAGGCGTCTATAACGAGCAGTACTTC
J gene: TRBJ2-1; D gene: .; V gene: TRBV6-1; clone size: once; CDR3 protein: CATSGSGAYNEQFF; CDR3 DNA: TGTGCCACCTCCGGTAGCGGAGCTTACAATGAGCAGTTCTTC
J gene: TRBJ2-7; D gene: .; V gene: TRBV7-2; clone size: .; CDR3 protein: CASRISGGDYEQYF; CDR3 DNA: TGTGCCAGCAGAATTAGCGGAGGGGACTACGAGCAGTACTTC
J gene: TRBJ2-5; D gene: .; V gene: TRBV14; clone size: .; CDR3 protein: CASSTRYRGLETQYF; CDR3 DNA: TGTGCCAGCAGCACACGCTACAGGGGACTGGAGACCCAGTACTTC
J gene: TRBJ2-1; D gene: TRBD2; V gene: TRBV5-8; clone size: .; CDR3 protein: CASNFDRGVPSYNEQFF; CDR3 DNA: TGTGCCAGCAACTTCGACCGGGGGGTCCCTTCCTACAATGAGCAGTTCTTC
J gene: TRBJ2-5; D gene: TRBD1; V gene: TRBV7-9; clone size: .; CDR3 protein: CASSLPLASRGLETQYF; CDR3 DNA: TGTGCCAGCAGCTTACCCTTAGCTAGCAGGGGGCTTGAGACCCAGTACTTC
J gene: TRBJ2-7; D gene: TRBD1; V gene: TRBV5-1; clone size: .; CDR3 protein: CASSTTGGFYEQYF; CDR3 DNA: TGCGCCAGCAGCACGACAGGGGGATTCTACGAGCAGTACTTC
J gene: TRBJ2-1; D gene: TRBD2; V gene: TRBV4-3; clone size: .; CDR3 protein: CASSQTPLAVNNEQFF; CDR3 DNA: TGCGCCAGCAGCCAGACCCCCCTAGCGGTAAACAATGAGCAGTTCTTC
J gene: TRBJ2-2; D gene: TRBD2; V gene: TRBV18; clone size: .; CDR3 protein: CASSPWTSGSGGELFF; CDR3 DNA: TGTGCCAGCTCACCTTGGACTAGCGGGAGTGGTGGGGAGCTGTTTTTT
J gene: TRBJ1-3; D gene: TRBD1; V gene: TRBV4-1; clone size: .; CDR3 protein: CASSQGWGQGATIYF; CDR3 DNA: TGCGCCAGCAGCCAAGGTTGGGGACAGGGGGCCACCATATATTTT
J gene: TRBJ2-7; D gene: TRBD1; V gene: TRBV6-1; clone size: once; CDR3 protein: CASSGNRDSVYEQYF; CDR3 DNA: TGTGCCAGCAGTGGGAACCGGGACAGCGTCTACGAGCAGTACTTC